The 24 T cell receptor beta chains listed next were all sequenced from one sample in a study of blood T cell repertoires in COVID-19. Assay: immunoSEQ multiplex PCR; the TCRdb copy retains only in-frame clones and omits some. In the table there are fewer than 140,000 clones, over 70% of which are singletons. Specimen: peripheral blood. These receptors all come from a human donor with acute or convalescent COVID-19. The donor label of this sample is uncertain.

V is TRBV9 and J is TRBJ1-2; D may be TRBD1 (5 bases). Germline CDR1 SGDLS, CDR2 YYNGEE. The CDR3 has 14 amino acids. Trimming pared 3 bases from V and 7 bases from J, leaving 16 bases between. The CDR3 reads CASSGLTGSFGYTF. As DNA, the CDR3 is TGTGCCAGCAGCGGATTAACAGGTTCCTTTGGCTACACCTTC.

This chain joins TRBV19 and TRBJ2-5; 8 bases are shared with TRBD1. This CDR3 has 15 amino acids. V gave up 2 bases and J gave up 4 bases; unmatched junction bases: 6. Germline CDR1 LNHDA, CDR2 SQIVND (reference sequence). CDR3 protein: CASSITPGTGETQYF. In DNA form, the CDR3 reads TGTGCCAGTAGTATAACCCCTGGGACAGGAGAGACCCAGTACTTC.

This clone has just a few counts. The chain links TRBV18 to TRBJ1-2; no clear D. V was cut by 4 bases and J by 8 bases, with 11 bases left in between. Germline V gives CDR1 KGHSH, CDR2 LQKENI. The CDR3 extends over 12 amino acids. The CDR3: CASSQGREGYTF. The CDR3, as DNA: TGTGCCAGCTCACAGGGAAGGGAGGGCTACACCTTC. Full variable domain (rest looked up from reference TRBV18 and TRBJ1-2): NAGVMQNPRHLVRRRGQEARLRCSPMKGHSHVYWYRQLPEEGLKFMVYLQKENIIDESGMPKERFSAEFPKEGPSILRIQQVVRGDSAAYFCASSQGREGYTFGSGTRLTVV.

J is TRBJ1-2 and V is TRBV11-2; 7 positions agree with TRBD1. Germline V CDR1 and CDR2: SGHAT, FQNNGV. There are 13 residues in the CDR3. Losses at the gene ends were 5 bases for V and 6 bases for J; bases not matched to a gene: 6. CDR3 DNA sequence: TGTGCCAGCAGCCGCCAGGGGGTCAATGGCTACACCTTC. It is translated as CASSRQGVNGYTF.

This sequence joins TRBV2 and TRBJ2-7; 11 bases are shared with TRBD2. Germline V lookup: CDR1 SNHLY, CDR2 FYNNEI. Trimming took 3 bases from V and 1 from J; bases not matched to a gene: 5. The CDR3 has 16 amino acids. CDR3 loop: CASSDPGLADSYEQYF. The CDR3 DNA reads TGTGCCAGCAGTGACCCGGGACTAGCGGATTCCTACGAGCAGTACTTC.

V and J are TRBV2 and TRBJ1-1; 7 bases are a match to TRBD1. Trimming removed 8 bases from V and 0 bases from J; junction bases left unmatched: 6. From germline, CDR1 is SNHLY and CDR2 FYNNEI. The CDR3 covers 14 residues. CDR3 amino acids: CASAPGQMNTEAFF. DNA for the CDR3: TGTGCCAGCGCCCCGGGACAGATGAACACTGAAGCTTTCTTT.

In this sample, this clone turned up a few times. V gene TRBV2 combines with J gene TRBJ1-1; 9 positions agree with TRBD1. The ends lost 7 bases at V and 4 bases at J; junction bases unmatched: 4. Germline CDR1 is SNHLY and CDR2 is FYNNEI. The CDR3 is 13 residues long. CDR3 sequence: CASNRGQVTEAFF. CDR3 nucleotides: TGTGCCAGCAACAGGGGGCAAGTCACTGAAGCTTTCTTT.

V usage is TRBV3-1 (or the pseudogene TRBV3-2) and J usage is TRBJ2-2; 10 bases are a match to TRBD1. V trimming: 5 bases; J trimming: 6 bases; junction bases outside the gene matches: 6. The CDR3 consists of 15 residues. Germline V gene data show CDR1 as LGHDT and CDR2 as YNNKEL (reference sequence). CDR3 coding DNA: TGTGCCAGCAGCGGGAGGACAGGGGGGGCCGGGGAGCTGTTTTTT. Its protein is CASSGRTGGAGELFF.

This clone has just a few counts. CDR3 nucleotides: TGTGCCATCAGTGACGGGGTAATTAACTATGGCTACACCTTC. It specifies CAISDGVINYGYTF. The V gene is TRBV10-3, the J gene TRBJ1-2; no reliable D call. This CDR3 has 14 amino acids. Germline V CDR1 and CDR2: ENHRY, SYGVKD. The V end lost 3 bases, the J end lost 1 base, and 9 bases lay between the germline ends.

This chain links TRBV7-2 with TRBJ1-1; D call uncertain. V lost 6 bases, J lost 0 bases, and 8 bases lay in between. The CDR3 covers 13 residues. Per the germline V gene, CDR1 is SGHTA and CDR2 is FQGNSA. CDR3 protein: CASRSRMNTEAFF. CDR3 DNA: TGTGCCAGCAGATCCAGAATGAACACTGAAGCTTTCTTT.

The rearrangement links TRBV5-1 to TRBJ2-3; TRBD2 aligns across 7 bases. The CDR3 is 16 residues long. Germline CDR1 reads SGHRS; CDR2 reads YFSETQ. J lost 4 bases, V lost 0 bases, and 8 bases had no gene match. This CDR3 is CASSLGPQRGPDTQYF. CDR3 nucleotides: TGCGCCAGCAGCTTGGGCCCCCAGCGGGGCCCAGATACGCAGTATTTT. The entire variable domain, with the rest obtained from reference TRBV5-1 and TRBJ2-3, is as follows: KAGVTQTPRYLIKTRGQQVTLSCSPISGHRSVSWYQQTPGQGLQFLFEYFSETQRNKGNFPGRFSGRQFSNSRSEMNVSTLELGDSALYLCASSLGPQRGPDTQYFGPGTRLTVL.

In its sample, this clone was seen once. This chain connects TRBV6-5 to TRBJ1-6; a weak D match, TRBD1 (6 bases). CDR1 and CDR2 from the germline V gene are MNHEY and SVGAGI. The CDR3 has 15 amino acids. The ends were cut back, 5 bases at V and 3 bases at J, with 11 bases in the middle. The CDR3 loop is CASSLQGFYNSPLHF. The CDR3 DNA sequence: TGTGCCAGCAGTCTACAGGGTTTCTATAATTCACCCCTCCACTTT.

The rearrangement uses TRBV2 and TRBJ1-1; possible D gene TRBD1, 6 bases. V was cut by 7 bases and J by 8 bases, with 20 bases left in between. Germline loops: CDR1 SNHLY, CDR2 FYNNEI. CDR3 length: 14 residues. The CDR3 loop reads CASTEGRGGLEAFF. DNA for the CDR3: TGTGCCAGCACCGAGGGCAGGGGTGGATTAGAAGCTTTCTTT.

The V call is TRBV5-1, the J call TRBJ2-1; TRBD1 matches at 7 bases. This CDR3 spans 15 amino acids. CDR1 is SGHRS and CDR2 is YFSETQ in the germline V gene. V shed 1 base, J shed 8 bases, and the junction held 9 bases outside the gene matches. The CDR3 region is CASSLSTGRSDEQFF. CDR3 DNA sequence: TGCGCCAGCAGCTTGTCGACAGGGCGTTCTGATGAGCAGTTCTTC.

This chain joins TRBV14 and TRBJ1-4; unclear D gene. Looked up from germline, CDR1 is SGHDN and CDR2 is FVKESK. V was shortened by 1 base and J by 2 bases, with 8 bases between the two germline ends. The CDR3 runs 15 residues. CDR3 in DNA: TGTGCCAGCAGCCAAGCGGGTCAGACTAATGAAAAACTGTTTTTT. Its translation is CASSQAGQTNEKLFF.

The chain recombines TRBV7-8 with TRBJ1-1; 7 nucleotides line up with TRBD1. Germline V gives CDR1 SGHVS, CDR2 FQNEAQ. The length of the CDR3 is 14 residues. V lost 4 bases and J lost 11; bases outside the gene matches: 13. CDR3 region: CASSSSRQGASAFF. The CDR3 region has the DNA TGTGCCAGCAGCTCCTCCCGACAGGGTGCGTCGGCTTTCTTT.

The V gene is TRBV10-2, the J gene TRBJ1-1; D is ambiguous. The ends were cut back, 2 bases at V and 1 base at J, with 8 bases in the middle. The CDR3 is made up of 14 amino acids. The germline V gene encodes CDR1 WSHSY and CDR2 SAAADI. CDR3 sequence reads: CASSEPGRNTEAFF. DNA for the CDR3: TGCGCCAGCAGTGAGCCTGGCAGGAACACTGAAGCTTTCTTT.

CDR3 coding DNA: TGTGCCAGTAGTCAACGGACAGGGCAAGCTTTCTTT. This translates into CASSQRTGQAFF. The chain combines TRBV19 with TRBJ1-1, with TRBD1 matching over 8 bases. This CDR3 spans 12 amino acids. CDR1 and CDR2 (germline): LNHDA, SQIVND (reference sequence). V lost 5 bases to trimming and J lost 9 bases; unmatched junction nucleotides: 5. Complete variable domain (other parts from reference TRBV19 and TRBJ1-1): DGGITQSPKYLFRKEGQNVTLSCEQNLNHDAMYWYRQDPGQGLRLIYYSQIVNDFQKGDIAEGYSVSREKKESFPLTVTSAQKNPTAFYLCASSQRTGQAFFGQGTRLTVV.

The genes are TRBV11-3 and TRBJ2-5, with 11 bases matching TRBD1. This CDR3 comprises 18 residues. J was trimmed by 4 bases and V by 5 bases; bases with no gene match: 15. CDR1 and CDR2 from the germline V gene are SGHNT and YENEEA. The CDR3 nucleotides are TGTGCCAGCAGCACCAGACCTAGTGGGACAGGGGGACGAGAGACCCAGTACTTC. This codes for CASSTRPSGTGGRETQYF.

The chain has TRBV5-4 and TRBJ2-1; tentatively, D is TRBD2 (5 bases). Per the germline V gene, CDR1 is SGHNT and CDR2 is YYREEE (reference sequence). The CDR3 covers 16 residues. Trimming removed 5 bases from V and 5 bases from J, with 20 bases in between. CDR3 sequence: CASSPGPLRVHNEQFF. CDR3 sequence (DNA): TGTGCCAGCAGTCCTGGGCCGTTGCGGGTACACAATGAGCAGTTCTTC.

This clone appeared once. Here the CDR3 DNA reads TGTGCCAGCAGTTGGCAGGGAGGGATCAATCAGCCCCAGCATTTT. This encodes CASSWQGGINQPQHF. This chain connects TRBV6-5 to TRBJ1-5, with D tentatively TRBD1 (5 bases). The CDR3 contains 15 residues. Per the germline V gene, CDR1 is MNHEY and CDR2 is SVGAGI. Trimming pared 4 bases from V and 3 bases from J, leaving 13 bases between.

The V gene is TRBV6-6, the J gene TRBJ1-1; D perhaps matches TRBD1 (5 bases). The CDR3 sequence is 13 residues long. Germline CDR1 is MNHNY and CDR2 is SVGAGI (reference sequence). V was clipped by 10 bases and J by 2 bases, with 14 bases between them. CDR3 DNA sequence: TGTGCCACCCGATGGAGGGGAAACACTGAAGCTTTCTTT. This translates into CATRWRGNTEAFF.

The rearrangement uses TRBV12-3 or TRBV12-4 and TRBJ1-6, with D possibly being TRBD1 (5 bases). CDR3 length: 13 amino acids. V was clipped by 4 bases and J by 9 bases, with 10 bases between them. Written as DNA, the CDR3 is TGTGCCAGCAGTTCAGGGATAAGTTCACCCCTCCACTTT. Its translation: CASSSGISSPLHF.

The V gene is TRBV5-1, the J gene TRBJ2-2, with TRBD2 identical over 12 bases. With V trimmed by 0 bases and J by 6 bases, 3 bases remained unmatched. Per germline, CDR1 SGHRS and CDR2 YFSETQ. The CDR3 spans 16 residues. CDR3 DNA: TGCGCCAGCAGCTTGGCAGGACTAGCGGGGTCCGGGGAGCTGTTTTTT. Translation: CASSLAGLAGSGELFF.